The sequence of this T cell receptor (beta chain) was determined in a study of graft-versus-host responses after intestinal transplantation. Study-wide context: Uniformly, recipients were administered anti-thymocyte globulin induction with subsequent tacrolimus and steroids for around 3 years.

Profiling relied on immunoSEQ multiplex PCR, and the TCRdb table lists in-frame clones only, not all of them. The sample shows around 23,000 clones, 93% of them seen only once. For this clone: Its matching antigen is unknown.

Study observations and caveats: Peak circulating GvH clone levels were associated with early post-transplant HvG declines.

This material consisted of PBMCs, taken 18 days after transplant. This clonotype was sampled from a human patient who received an intestinal transplant, so some T cells may come from the graft donor.

In DNA, the CDR3 is TGCGCCAGCACAGAGTCCCCCCACTCCTACGAGCAGTACTTC. This translates into CASTESPHSYEQYF. This chain uses TRBV4-1 with TRBJ2-7; D is unclear. Per the germline V gene, CDR1 is MGHRA and CDR2 is YSYEKL. This CDR3 spans 14 amino acids. Trimming cost V 7 bases and J 0 bases, with 13 bases left between them.